These 22 T cell receptor gamma chains were all obtained from the same sample, sequenced in a study of gamma delta lymphoproliferative disorders and STAT genes. The receptor sequences were amplified from genomic DNA of peripheral blood mononuclear cells. TCRdb called clones anew from the multiplex PCR reads with CATT. The sample shows approximately 790 gamma-chain clones, 9% to 15% of them seen only once. The specimen sequenced was blood. The receptors come from a human donor in good health.

This clone was observed a few times. This rearrangement joins TRGV11 to TRGJP2. The J gene, missing from TCRdb, was assigned here through DNA to germline matching. TRGV11 qualifies as an ORF whose function is uncertain. The ends lost 0 bases at V and 2 bases at J; junction bases unmatched: 0. The CDR3 spans 15 residues. CDR3 DNA: TGTGCCTGCTGGATTAGGCACAGTAGTGATTGGATCAAGACGTTT. Translating gives CACWIRHSSDWIKTF.

This clone is labeled as medium-sized. The chain employs TRGV5 and TRGJ1 or TRGJ2. TCRdb leaves out the J gene; it was filled in here by matching the DNA to germline. The CDR3 contains 13 residues. CDR1 is VINAFY and CDR2 is YDVSNSKD in the germline V gene. V lost 1 base, J lost 7 bases, and 7 bases stayed unmatched. CDR3 loop: CATWDSMGYKKLF. In DNA, the CDR3 is TGTGCCACCTGGGACAGTATGGGATATAAGAAACTCTTT.

By share of the sample, this clone is medium-sized. The chain combines TRGV5 with TRGJ1 or TRGJ2. TCRdb lists no J gene, so it was determined here by aligning the DNA to germline. The V gene end was trimmed by 0 bases and the J gene end by 10 bases; junction bases not matched to a gene: 6. Looked up from germline, CDR1 is VINAFY and CDR2 is YDVSNSKD. This CDR3 region has 12 residues. CDR3 region: CATWDRPGKKLF. Written as DNA, the CDR3 is TGTGCCACCTGGGACAGGCCTGGAAAGAAACTCTTT.

This clone is labeled as medium-sized. The gene calls are TRGV3 and TRGJ1 or TRGJ2. Because TCRdb records no J gene, it was assigned here through a match of the DNA to germline. This CDR3 comprises 14 residues. The V segment lost 0 bases and the J segment 3 bases; nucleotides outside the gene matches: 5. Germline V lookup: CDR1 VTNTFY, CDR2 YDVSTARD (reference sequence). DNA for the CDR3: TGTGCCACCTGGGACAGGATCCTTTATTATAAGAAACTCTTT. This codes for CATWDRILYYKKLF.

By frequency in the sample, this clone is medium-sized. The chain recombines TRGV4 with TRGJ1 or TRGJ2. The J gene comes from matching the DNA to germline here; TCRdb lacks it. Looked up from germline, CDR1 is EGSTGY and CDR2 is YDSYTSSV. This CDR3 is built from 14 residues. Unmatched junction bases numbered 3, after V lost 0 bases and J lost 1 base. CDR3 sequence reads: CATWDGLNYYKKLF. In DNA, the CDR3 is TGTGCCACCTGGGATGGGCTAAATTATTATAAGAAACTCTTT.

This clone counts as large. The chain combines TRGV9 with TRGJP. No J gene is reported in TCRdb; it was inferred here by comparing the DNA with germline. The junction had 0 bases not matched to a gene; V was cut back by 3 bases and J by 10 bases. CDR3 size: 13 residues. Germline CDR1 is GITISATS and CDR2 is ISYDGTV (reference sequence). The CDR3 DNA follows: TGTGCCTTGTGGGAGTTGGGCAAAAAAATCAAGGTATTT. As protein: CALWELGKKIKVF.

Within the sample, this clone is medium-sized (0.01 to 0.1%). This rearrangement joins TRGV9 to TRGJ1 or TRGJ2. Since TCRdb gives no J gene, matching the DNA to germline was used here to assign it. The V gene's germline CDR1 is GITISATS and CDR2 ISYDGTV (reference sequence). Unmatched junction bases numbered 5, after V lost 3 bases and J lost 3 bases. This CDR3 spans 13 amino acids. The DNA of the CDR3 is TGTGCCTTGTGGGAGCCACCTTATTATAAGAAACTCTTT. This gives the protein CALWEPPYYKKLF.

This chain uses TRGV2 with TRGJ1 or TRGJ2. The J gene is absent in TCRdb and was assigned here via DNA matching to germline. V lost 2 bases to trimming and J lost 7 bases; unmatched junction nucleotides: 8. Germline values: CDR1 EGSNGY, CDR2 YDSYNSKV. The CDR3 extends over 13 amino acids. The CDR3 nucleotides read TGTGCCACCTGGGACGTTCCTGGCTATAAGAAACTCTTT. This sequence encodes CATWDVPGYKKLF.

J is TRGJ1 or TRGJ2 and V is TRGV8. TCRdb offers no J gene call, so here the DNA was matched to germline to obtain one. Germline values: CDR1 VENAVY, CDR2 YDSYNSRV. CDR3 length: 11 residues. V was clipped by 5 bases and J by 5 bases; unmatched bases: 3. CDR3 protein: CATWVHYKKLF. The CDR3 region has the DNA TGTGCCACCTGGGTCCATTATAAGAAACTCTTT.

By share, this clone ranks as large. The sample holds other DNA sequences that translate to the same CDR3. The chain couples TRGV4 to TRGJ1 or TRGJ2. TCRdb supplies no J gene; here it was assigned by aligning the nucleotide sequence to germline. Trimming took 0 bases from V and 3 from J; bases not matched to a gene: 2. The CDR3 contains 13 residues. Germline V lookup: CDR1 EGSTGY, CDR2 YDSYTSSV. The DNA of the CDR3 is TGTGCCACCTGGGATGGGCGTTATTATAAGAAACTCTTT. It codes for CATWDGRYYKKLF.

The chain uses TRGV2 and TRGJ1 or TRGJ2. The J gene, absent from TCRdb, was called here by matching the DNA to germline. Looked up from germline, CDR1 is EGSNGY and CDR2 is YDSYNSKV. The V segment lost 0 bases and the J segment 4 bases; nucleotides outside the gene matches: 9. The CDR3 has 15 amino acids. DNA of the CDR3: TGTGCCACCTGGGACGGGCCTCTGGACTATTATAAGAAACTCTTT. It is translated as CATWDGPLDYYKKLF.

The V call is TRGV8, the J call TRGJ1 or TRGJ2. TCRdb lists no J gene, so it was determined here by aligning the DNA to germline. The V and J ends lost 8 bases and 2 bases, in that order; junction bases with no gene match: 9. CDR1 VENAVY and CDR2 YDSYNSRV come from the germline V gene. The CDR3 covers 13 residues. CDR3: CATSILYYYKKLF. The DNA of the CDR3 is TGTGCCACCTCCATACTTTATTATTATAAGAAACTCTTT.

This clone is labeled as medium-sized. The V and J genes are TRGV5 and TRGJ1 or TRGJ2. TCRdb is silent on the J gene; assignment here came from matching the DNA to germline. The CDR3 loop spans 12 amino acids. Germline V lookup: CDR1 VINAFY, CDR2 YDVSNSKD. The V segment lost 0 bases and the J segment 7 bases; nucleotides outside the gene matches: 3. CDR3 sequence: CATWDRLYKKLF. The CDR3 DNA follows: TGTGCCACCTGGGACAGGCTATATAAGAAACTCTTT.

This clone counts as large (0.1 to 1%). The chain uses TRGV3 and TRGJP2. The J gene, absent from TCRdb, was called here by matching the DNA to germline. The CDR3 spans 15 residues. Germline V gives CDR1 VTNTFY, CDR2 YDVSTARD (reference sequence). With V trimmed by 0 bases and J by 3 bases, 4 bases remained unmatched. This chain's CDR3 is CATWDRPRSDWIKTF. For the CDR3, the DNA is TGTGCCACCTGGGACAGGCCGCGTAGTGATTGGATCAAGACGTTT.

Within the sample, this clone is medium-sized. J is TRGJ1 or TRGJ2 and V is TRGV3. TCRdb records no J gene; here it was assigned by comparing the DNA to germline. The CDR3 loop spans 11 amino acids. V shed 0 bases and J 12 bases; nucleotides not matched to a gene: 5. The germline gives CDR1 VTNTFY, CDR2 YDVSTARD (reference sequence). CDR3: CATWDRLWKLF. CDR3 sequence (DNA): TGTGCCACCTGGGACAGGCTGTGGAAACTCTTT.

By sample share, this clone is medium-sized (0.01 to 0.1%). The genes are TRGV9 and TRGJP. TCRdb does not report a J gene; here it was assigned by matching the DNA to germline references. V was clipped by 3 bases and J by 4 bases; unmatched bases: 3. The CDR3 length is 16 residues. The germline CDR1 and CDR2 sequences are GITISATS and ISYDGTV (reference sequence). The CDR3 nucleotides are TGTGCCTTGTGGGAGACTCAAGAGTTGGGCAAAAAAATCAAGGTATTT. Protein sequence: CALWETQELGKKIKVF.

This clone ranks as large. It is unclear where the CDR3 begins or ends on the DNA, so no DNA is shown, and the CDR3 is as TCRdb lists it. The V gene is TRGV11; the J gene was not called. TRGV11 is sorted into the ORF group, with uncertain function. The CDR3 comprises 16 residues, both ends counted. This chain's CDR3 is CTTVPAGLGRNYKKLF.

This clone is medium-sized by share. The genes are TRGV2 and TRGJ1 or TRGJ2. TCRdb supplies no J gene; here it was assigned by aligning the nucleotide sequence to germline. With V trimmed by 0 bases and J by 7 bases, 6 bases remained unmatched. Germline assignment: CDR1 EGSNGY and CDR2 YDSYNSKV. The CDR3 contains 13 residues. The CDR3 region is CATWDGLPYKKLF. CDR3 DNA: TGTGCCACCTGGGACGGGCTCCCCTATAAGAAACTCTTT.

About this clone itself: It is unclear where the CDR3 begins or ends on the DNA, so no DNA is shown, and the CDR3 is as TCRdb lists it. V gene TRGV3 was called; the J gene was not. The germline gives CDR1 VTNTFY, CDR2 YDVSTARD (reference sequence). The CDR3 length is 19 residues, termini included. This CDR3 is CATWDKLIIRNSLAVEQHF.

This chain joins TRGV9 and TRGJ1 or TRGJ2. TCRdb lists no J gene, so it was determined here by aligning the DNA to germline. The germline V gene has CDR1 GITISATS and CDR2 ISYDGTV (reference sequence). The V segment lost 5 bases and the J segment 7 bases; nucleotides outside the gene matches: 8. The CDR3 has 12 amino acids. The CDR3 here is CALWGLGYKKLF. The CDR3 coding sequence is TGTGCCTTGTGGGGGTTGGGGTATAAGAAACTCTTT.

A note on this clone: The limits of the CDR3 on the DNA are not certain, so only TCRdb's listed CDR3 is given. The V gene is given as TRGV10, and no J gene call is available. TRGV10 is labeled an ORF, and its function is uncertain. The CDR3 numbers 17 amino acids, ends counted. This CDR3 is CAAWVIIRNSLAVEQHF.

This clone is termed large. This chain links TRGV2 with TRGJ1 or TRGJ2. Assignment of the J gene here rests on matching the DNA to germline, because TCRdb gives none. CDR1 is EGSNGY, CDR2 YDSYNSKV, per germline. With 4 bases clipped from V and 2 bases from J, the junction kept 14 bases outside the gene matches. This CDR3 region has 16 residues. The CDR3, as DNA: TGTGCCACCTGGGAAGGGCCTACAAACGATTATTATAAGAAACTCTTT. It is translated as CATWEGPTNDYYKKLF.